Included here is one T cell receptor beta chain sequence, with context. The antigen is unknown. This sample is part of a study of radiation and T cells in renal cell carcinoma. Whole-study results and caveats: Baseline intratumoral clonotype presence is unknown without pretreatment biopsies.

Time point in this sample: blood 4 weeks post-SBRT, at nephrectomy. Treatment defined: 15 Gy SBRT to primary tumor, nephrectomy 4 weeks later. The CDR3 contains 14 residues. V gave up 3 bases and J gave up 5 bases, with 14 bases separating them. The germline V gene encodes CDR1 MGHRA and CDR2 YSYEKL. Assay used: immunoSEQ multiplex PCR; TCRdb lists only in-frame clones, some missing. Here the sample spans more than 60,000 clones, over 65% being singletons. This specimen consisted of blood, obtained from a patient whose treatment included radiotherapy and nephrectomy. The rearrangement uses TRBV4-1 and TRBJ2-7, with no clear D. The TCR originated in a woman aged 60-75 years with renal cell carcinoma. For the CDR3, the DNA is TGCGCCAGCAGCCAGGCCGGACCTGCCAACGAGCAGTACTTC. It specifies CASSQAGPANEQYF.